The present T cell receptor (beta chain) was sequenced within a study of shared clonotypes between healthy human individuals. Study at large: Researchers assigned three CD4 naive, three CD4 memory, two CD8 naive and one CD8 memory plate to each donor.

This CDR3 is 13 amino acids long. The V gene's germline CDR1 is MNHEY and CDR2 SVGAGI. The germline V and J ends were trimmed by 0 bases and 5 bases, with 8 bases remaining between them. Profiling relied on immunoSEQ multiplex PCR, and the TCRdb table lists in-frame clones only, not all of them. This table has 2 million to 2.5 million clones, nearly 97% appearing once. The TCR sequence derives from a young man in good health. The specimen was naive CD4+ T cells sorted from blood. Noted subset: CD45RA+ positively selected. The chain combines TRBV6-5 with TRBJ2-7, with no clear D. CDR3 sequence reads: CASSYSRTHEQYF. CDR3 in DNA: TGTGCCAGCAGTTACTCGCGAACCCACGAGCAGTACTTC.